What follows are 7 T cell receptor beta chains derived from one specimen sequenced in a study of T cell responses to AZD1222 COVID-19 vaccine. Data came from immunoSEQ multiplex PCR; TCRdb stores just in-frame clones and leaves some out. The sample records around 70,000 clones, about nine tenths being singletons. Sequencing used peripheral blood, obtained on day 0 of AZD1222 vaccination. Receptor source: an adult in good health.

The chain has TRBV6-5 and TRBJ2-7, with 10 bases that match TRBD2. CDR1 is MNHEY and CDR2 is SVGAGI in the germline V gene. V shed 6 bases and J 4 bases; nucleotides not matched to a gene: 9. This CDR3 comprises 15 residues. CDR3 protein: CASSPPLAGVYEQYF. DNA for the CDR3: TGTGCCAGCAGCCCCCCCCTAGCGGGAGTGTACGAGCAGTACTTC.

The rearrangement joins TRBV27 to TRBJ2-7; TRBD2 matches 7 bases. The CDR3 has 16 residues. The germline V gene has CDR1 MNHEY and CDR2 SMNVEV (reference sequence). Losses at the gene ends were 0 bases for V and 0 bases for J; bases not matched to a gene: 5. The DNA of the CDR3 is TGTGCCAGCAGTTTATCGCCAAGGACTAGCTCCTACGAGCAGTACTTC. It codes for CASSLSPRTSSYEQYF.

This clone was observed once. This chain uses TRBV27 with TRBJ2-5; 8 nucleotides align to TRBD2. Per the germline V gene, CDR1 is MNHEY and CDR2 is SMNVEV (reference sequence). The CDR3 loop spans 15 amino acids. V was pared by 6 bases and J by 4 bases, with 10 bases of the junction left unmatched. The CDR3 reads CASRTRRAGGETQYF. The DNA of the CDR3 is TGTGCCAGCAGGACCCGGAGGGCGGGGGGAGAGACCCAGTACTTC.

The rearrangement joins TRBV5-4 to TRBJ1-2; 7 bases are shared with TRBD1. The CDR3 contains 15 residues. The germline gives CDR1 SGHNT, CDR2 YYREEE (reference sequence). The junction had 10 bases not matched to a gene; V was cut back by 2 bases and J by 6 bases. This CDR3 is CASSFVDRIDDGYTF. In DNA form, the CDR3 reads TGTGCCAGCAGCTTCGTGGACAGGATTGATGATGGCTACACCTTC.

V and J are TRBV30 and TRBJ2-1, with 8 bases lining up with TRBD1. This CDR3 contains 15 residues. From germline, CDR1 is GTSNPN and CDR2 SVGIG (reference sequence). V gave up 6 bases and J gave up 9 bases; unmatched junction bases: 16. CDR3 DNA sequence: TGTGCCTGTAGCTCCCGGGGGACAGGCCTCGCTGAGCAGTTCTTC. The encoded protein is CACSSRGTGLAEQFF.

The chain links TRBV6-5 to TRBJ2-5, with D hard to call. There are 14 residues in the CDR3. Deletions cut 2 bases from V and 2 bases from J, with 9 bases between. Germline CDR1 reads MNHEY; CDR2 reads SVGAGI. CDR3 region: CASSYGRKQETQYF. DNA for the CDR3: TGTGCCAGCAGTTACGGACGGAAGCAAGAGACCCAGTACTTC.

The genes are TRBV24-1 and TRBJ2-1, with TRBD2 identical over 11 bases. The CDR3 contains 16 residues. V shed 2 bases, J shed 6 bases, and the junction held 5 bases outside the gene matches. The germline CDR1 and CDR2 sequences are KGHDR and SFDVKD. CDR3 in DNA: TGTGCCACCAGTGATTCACTAGCGGGAGAGTTCAATGAGCAGTTCTTC. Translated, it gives CATSDSLAGEFNEQFF.